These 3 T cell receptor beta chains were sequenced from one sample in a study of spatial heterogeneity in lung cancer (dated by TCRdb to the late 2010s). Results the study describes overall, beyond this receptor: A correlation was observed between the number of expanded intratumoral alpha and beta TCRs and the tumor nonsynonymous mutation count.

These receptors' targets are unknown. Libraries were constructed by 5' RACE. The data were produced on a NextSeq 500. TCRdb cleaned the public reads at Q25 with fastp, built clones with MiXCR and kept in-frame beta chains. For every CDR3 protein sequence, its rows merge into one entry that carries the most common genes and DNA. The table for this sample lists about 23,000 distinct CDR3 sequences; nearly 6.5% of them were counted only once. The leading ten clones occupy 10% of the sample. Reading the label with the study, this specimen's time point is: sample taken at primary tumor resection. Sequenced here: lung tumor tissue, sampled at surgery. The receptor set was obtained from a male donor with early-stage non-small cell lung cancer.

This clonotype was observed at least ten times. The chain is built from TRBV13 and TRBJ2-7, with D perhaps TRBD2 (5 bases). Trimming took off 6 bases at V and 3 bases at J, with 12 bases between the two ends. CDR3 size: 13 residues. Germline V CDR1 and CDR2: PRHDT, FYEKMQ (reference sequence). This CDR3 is CASSGGNFYEQYF. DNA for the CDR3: TGTGCCAGCAGTGGAGGTAATTTCTACGAGCAGTACTTC.

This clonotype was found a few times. The CDR3, as DNA: TGTGCCAGCTCCGACCCATACAATCAGCCCCAGCATTTT. Its protein product is CASSDPYNQPQHF. This chain links TRBV5-8 with TRBJ1-5; no clear D gene. With 7 bases removed from V and 3 bases from J, the gap between germline ends came to 11 bases. Germline-derived CDR1 and CDR2 are SGHTS and YDEGEE. CDR3 length: 13 amino acids.

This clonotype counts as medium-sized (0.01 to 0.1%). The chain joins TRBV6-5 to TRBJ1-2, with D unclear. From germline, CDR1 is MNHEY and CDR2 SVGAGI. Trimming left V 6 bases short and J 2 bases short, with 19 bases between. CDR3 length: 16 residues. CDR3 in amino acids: CASSSPLRAGNYGYTF. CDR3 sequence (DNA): TGTGCCAGCAGCTCCCCGTTGAGGGCCGGGAACTATGGCTACACCTTC.